This passage covers 12 T cell receptor beta chains from one sample sequenced in a study of T cell changes during pregnancy in multiple sclerosis (dated by TCRdb to the late 2010s). The library was prepared using the immunoSEQ multiplex PCR assay. The clones in this table, taken by TCRdb from immuneACCESS, are in-frame only. Not every clone is retained; where verified, under half of the shortfall comes from an unresolved V gene, and the cause of the rest is unknown. This sample holds about 45,000 clones; 85% to 90% were observed only once. The ten largest clones capture under 2% of the sample. The sequencing here drew on peripheral blood, taken in the first trimester of pregnancy. These TCRs come from a female donor with multiple sclerosis, enrolled in a pregnancy study.

This clone was seen once. The chain recombines TRBV2 with TRBJ2-1; possible D gene TRBD1, 5 bases. The germline gives CDR1 SNHLY, CDR2 FYNNEI. The CDR3 is 14 amino acids. Trimming stripped 1 base from V and 3 bases from J, with 7 bases between. The CDR3 sequence is CASSEEGLYNEQFF. The CDR3 nucleotides are TGTGCCAGCAGTGAAGAGGGGCTCTACAATGAGCAGTTCTTC.

The genes are TRBV4-2 and TRBJ1-5; perhaps TRBD1 as D (5 bases). Germline V gene lookup returns CDR1 LGHNA and CDR2 YNFKEQ. V dropped 4 bases and J dropped 9 bases, with 13 bases sitting between them. This CDR3 comprises 13 residues. CDR3 DNA sequence: TGTGCCAGCAGCCTGGACACAGATAGGCCCCAGCATTTT. Protein product: CASSLDTDRPQHF.

The rearrangement links TRBV28 to TRBJ2-3, with TRBD1 matching 9 bases. The junction had 7 bases not matched to a gene; V was cut back by 2 bases and J by 4 bases. Germline V gives CDR1 MDHEN, CDR2 SYDVKM. This CDR3 is 16 amino acids long. CDR3 DNA: TGTGCCAGCAGTTTAGGTTGGGACAGGGAGTCAGATACGCAGTATTTT. The encoded protein is CASSLGWDRESDTQYF.

This clone has just a few counts. The chain combines TRBV28 with TRBJ2-7; D remains ambiguous. Germline V gene data show CDR1 as MDHEN and CDR2 as SYDVKM. V dropped 4 bases and J dropped 4 bases, with 8 bases sitting between them. The CDR3 has 12 residues. The CDR3 nucleotides are TGTGCCAGCAGTTCCCCCCTATACGAGCAGTACTTC. Translating gives CASSSPLYEQYF.

This chain joins TRBV28 and TRBJ1-1, with 8 bases aligning to TRBD1. Germline assignment: CDR1 MDHEN and CDR2 SYDVKM. This CDR3 is built from 14 residues. J lost 7 bases, V lost 5 bases, and 9 bases had no gene match. The chain's CDR3 is CASSPGQAAGEAFF. In DNA, the CDR3 is TGTGCCAGCAGTCCGGGACAGGCTGCGGGTGAAGCTTTCTTT.

The chain uses TRBV9 and TRBJ2-3; 11 nucleotides align to TRBD2. The germline V gene has CDR1 SGDLS and CDR2 YYNGEE. V was clipped by 0 bases and J by 5 bases; unmatched bases: 8. This CDR3 has 17 amino acids. The CDR3 sequence is CASSVAGGGLAVDTQYF. The CDR3 bases are TGTGCCAGCAGCGTAGCTGGGGGGGGACTAGCGGTAGATACGCAGTATTTT.

V is TRBV5-1 and J is TRBJ2-5; D remains ambiguous. This CDR3 has 13 residues. V lost 0 bases to trimming and J lost 5 bases, with 8 bases between them. Germline V CDR1 and CDR2: SGHRS, YFSETQ. The CDR3: CASSLGAGETQYF. The DNA of the CDR3 is TGCGCCAGCAGCTTGGGGGCCGGTGAGACCCAGTACTTC. Drawing the rest from reference TRBV5-1 and TRBJ2-5, the complete variable domain is KAGVTQTPRYLIKTRGQQVTLSCSPISGHRSVSWYQQTPGQGLQFLFEYFSETQRNKGNFPGRFSGRQFSNSRSEMNVSTLELGDSALYLCASSLGAGETQYFGPGTRLLVL.

The chain links TRBV10-3 to TRBJ2-7; D not resolved. The CDR3 runs 11 residues. Trimming removed 4 bases at V and 5 bases at J, with 6 bases between. Per germline, CDR1 ENHRY and CDR2 SYGVKD. This CDR3 reads CAISGDNEQYF. Here the CDR3 DNA reads TGTGCCATCAGTGGAGACAACGAGCAGTACTTC.

The V and J genes are TRBV27 and TRBJ1-2; 7 bases line up with TRBD1. There are 13 residues in the CDR3. The germline V gene has CDR1 MNHEY and CDR2 SMNVEV (reference sequence). V was clipped by 5 bases and J by 6 bases; unmatched bases: 6. CDR3 region: CASSGTAGHGYTF. CDR3 coding DNA: TGTGCCAGCAGTGGGACAGCGGGCCATGGCTACACCTTC.

The DNA for the CDR3 is TGTGCCTGGAGTGTCCCCCAGGAAGGGAGGAATGGCTACACCTTC. Its protein is CAWSVPQEGRNGYTF. The rearrangement joins TRBV30 to TRBJ1-2, with D hard to call. From germline, CDR1 is GTSNPN and CDR2 SVGIG (reference sequence). Between the trimmed V and J ends, which lost 0 bases and 6 bases, there was a span of 17 bases. This CDR3 is built from 15 residues.

This clone is a singleton in its sample. The chain couples TRBV9 to TRBJ1-2, with D possibly being TRBD1 (6 bases). Per the germline V gene, CDR1 is SGDLS and CDR2 is YYNGEE. Trimming cost V 2 bases and J 5 bases, with 13 bases left between them. The CDR3 runs to 14 residues. For the CDR3, the DNA is TGTGCCAGCAGCGTGCAGGGGCAGAGGTATGGCTACACCTTC. This codes for CASSVQGQRYGYTF. Full variable domain (remainder filled in from reference TRBV9 and TRBJ1-2): DSGVTQTPKHLITATGQRVTLRCSPRSGDLSVYWYQQSLDQGLQFLIQYYNGEERAKGNILERFSAQQFPDLHSELNLSSLELGDSALYFCASSVQGQRYGYTFGSGTRLTVV.

V gene TRBV10-1 combines with J gene TRBJ2-7; weak D call: TRBD2 (7 bases). From germline, CDR1 is WNHNN and CDR2 SYGVQD (reference sequence). The CDR3 extends over 12 amino acids. V shed 11 bases and J shed 7 bases, with 18 bases lying between them. CDR3 bases: TGCGCCGGGGGGGCGCGGGGTTGGGAGCAGTACTTC. The encoded protein is CAGGARGWEQYF.